A selection of T cell receptor beta chains follows, all from one sample in a study of human T cells and chemical hapten exposure. TCRdb independently ran MiXCR on the RACE reads; one entry per CDR3 protein. This table holds nearly 55,000 distinct CDR3 sequences, 9.5% to 10% found once. Sample: whole blood, taken in connection with sensitization to the hapten diphenylcyclopropenone (DPC). The receptors were gathered from a woman aged 45-65 years with alopecia areata. Some clones in this sample may be carry-over from other donors' samples. Each CDR3 is given with its conserved first and last residue. Clone size appears in some rows only: once, few, many, or a class for an expanded clone.

J	size	V	CDR3
TRBJ2-7	many	TRBV3-1	CASSQGAPAYYEQYF
TRBJ1-5	many	TRBV12-3/TRBV12-4	CASSLRGGPNQPQHF
TRBJ2-7	.	TRBV7-9	CASSPEYYEQYF
TRBJ2-5	.	TRBV10-3	CAISMSGRQETQYF
TRBJ1-1	few	TRBV11-2	CASSLVAGGITEAFF
TRBJ2-7	.	TRBV29-1	CSVESRDEQYF
TRBJ1-1	few	TRBV4-3	CASSHISGGMNTEAFF
TRBJ1-1	.	TRBV5-1	CASSGGLPTGNTEAFF
TRBJ1-1	many	TRBV11-2	CASSLDRRETEAFF
TRBJ1-5	few	TRBV6-6	CASSYMGGGNQPQHF
TRBJ1-1	many	TRBV5-1	CATRLWVNTEAFF
TRBJ1-5	few	TRBV5-8	CASSEGQGVSNQPQHF
TRBJ1-1	.	TRBV7-9	CASSFAAEAFF
TRBJ2-1	many	TRBV12-5	CASGSGGSTLRQFF
TRBJ2-5	.	TRBV10-3	CAISEGGGAAETQYF
TRBJ2-2	.	TRBV19	CASSIAQGKTGELFF
TRBJ2-3	few	TRBV6-5	CASGSPSGTSTTTQYF